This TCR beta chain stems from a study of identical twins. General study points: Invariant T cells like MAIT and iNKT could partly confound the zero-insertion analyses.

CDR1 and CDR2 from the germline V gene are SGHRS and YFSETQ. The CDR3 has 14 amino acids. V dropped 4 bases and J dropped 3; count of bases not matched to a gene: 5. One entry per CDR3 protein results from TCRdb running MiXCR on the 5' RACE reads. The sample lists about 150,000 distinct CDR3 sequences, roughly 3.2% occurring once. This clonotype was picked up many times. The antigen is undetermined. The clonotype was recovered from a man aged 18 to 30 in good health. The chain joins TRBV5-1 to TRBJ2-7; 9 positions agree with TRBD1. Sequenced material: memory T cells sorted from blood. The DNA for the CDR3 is TGCGCCAGCAGCAAGGACAGGGGAGGCTACGAGCAGTACTTC. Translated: CASSKDRGGYEQYF.